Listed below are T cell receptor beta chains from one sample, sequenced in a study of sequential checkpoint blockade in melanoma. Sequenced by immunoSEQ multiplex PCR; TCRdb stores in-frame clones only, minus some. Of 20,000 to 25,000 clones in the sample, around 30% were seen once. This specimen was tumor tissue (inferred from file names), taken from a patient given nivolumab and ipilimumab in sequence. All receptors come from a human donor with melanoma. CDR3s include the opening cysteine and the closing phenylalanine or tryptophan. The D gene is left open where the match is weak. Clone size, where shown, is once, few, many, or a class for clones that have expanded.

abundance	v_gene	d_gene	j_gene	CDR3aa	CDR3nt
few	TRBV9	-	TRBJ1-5	CASSETPPQAGQPQHF	TGTGCCAGCAGTGAAACCCCCCCCCAAGCAGGTCAGCCCCAGCATTTT
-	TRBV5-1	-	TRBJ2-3	CASSLWGQTTDTQYF	TGCGCCAGCAGCTTATGGGGGCAAACCACAGATACGCAGTATTTT
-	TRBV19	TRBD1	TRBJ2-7	CASNRGPRGAYEQYF	TGTGCCAGTAACAGGGGACCTCGGGGCGCCTACGAGCAGTACTTC
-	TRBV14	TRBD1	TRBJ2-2	CASSLDRGLTGELFF	TGTGCCAGCAGCCTTGACAGGGGGCTCACCGGGGAGCTGTTTTTT
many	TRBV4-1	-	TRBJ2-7	CASSQDLYWDRADSTGEQYF	TGCGCCAGCAGCCAAGATCTATATTGGGACCGCGCCGACTCTACGGGGGAGCAGTACTTC
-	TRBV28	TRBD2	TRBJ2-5	CASSRTGGGGETQYF	TGTGCCAGCAGCCGGACTGGCGGGGGGGGAGAGACCCAGTACTTC
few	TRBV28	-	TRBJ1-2	CASSVDGNYGYTF	TGTGCCAGCAGTGTGGACGGTAACTATGGCTACACCTTC
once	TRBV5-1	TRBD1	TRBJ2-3	CASSFTGVTDTQYF	TGCGCCAGCAGCTTCACAGGGGTAACAGATACGCAGTATTTT
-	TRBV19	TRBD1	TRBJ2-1	CASSTGQGAYEQFF	TGTGCCAGTAGTACCGGACAGGGGGCGTATGAGCAGTTCTTC
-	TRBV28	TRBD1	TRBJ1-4	CASSPGDSLSEKLFF	TGTGCCAGCAGTCCGGGGGACAGCCTGTCTGAAAAACTGTTTTTT
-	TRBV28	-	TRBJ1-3	CASRPNATPSGNTIYF	TGTGCCAGCAGACCAAATGCTACCCCCTCTGGAAACACCATATATTTT
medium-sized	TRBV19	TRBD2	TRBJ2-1	CASSTGLAYNEQFF	TGTGCCAGTAGTACGGGACTAGCCTACAATGAGCAGTTCTTC
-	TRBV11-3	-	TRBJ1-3	CASSLDGPGVSGNTIYF	TGTGCCAGCAGCTTAGATGGGCCGGGGGTCTCTGGAAACACCATATATTTT
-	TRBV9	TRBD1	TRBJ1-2	CASRTGIYGYTF	TGTGCCAGCAGGACAGGGATCTATGGCTACACCTTC
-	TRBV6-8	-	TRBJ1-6	CASKPDGSYNSPLHF	TGTGCCAGCAAGCCGGACGGATCCTATAATTCACCCCTCCACTTT
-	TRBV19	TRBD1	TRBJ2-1	CASSMGTGGNNEQFF	TGTGCCAGTAGTATGGGGACAGGGGGGAACAATGAGCAGTTCTTC
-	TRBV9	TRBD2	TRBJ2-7	CASSSREGPDEQYF	TGTGCCAGCAGCTCGCGGGAGGGCCCAGACGAGCAGTACTTC
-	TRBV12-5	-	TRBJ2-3	CASKPDSTDTQYF	TGTGCCAGCAAGCCCGATAGCACAGATACGCAGTATTTT
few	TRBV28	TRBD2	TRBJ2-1	CASRAPGLGSDEQFF	TGTGCCAGCAGAGCCCCGGGACTAGGTTCGGATGAGCAGTTCTTC
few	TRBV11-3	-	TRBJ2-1	CASSLSGDPSYNEQFF	TGTGCCAGCAGCTTATCAGGGGACCCATCTTACAATGAGCAGTTCTTC
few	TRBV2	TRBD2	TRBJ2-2	CASSEGTSGSRTGELFF	TGTGCCAGCAGTGAAGGGACTAGCGGGAGTCGCACCGGGGAGCTGTTTTTT
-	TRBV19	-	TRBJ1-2	CASSIPGHSNYGYTF	TGTGCCAGTAGTATACCGGGACACTCCAACTATGGCTACACCTTC
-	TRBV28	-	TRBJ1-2	CASKSPDRQGYTF	TGTGCCAGCAAATCCCCGGACCGACAAGGCTACACCTTC
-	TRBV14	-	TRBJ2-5	CASSLSQGYSYQETQYF	TGTGCCAGCAGCCTGTCGCAGGGCTACTCGTACCAAGAGACCCAGTACTTC
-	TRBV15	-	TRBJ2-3	CASSFRTTTDTQYF	TGTGCCAGCAGCTTCCGGACGACCACAGATACGCAGTATTTT
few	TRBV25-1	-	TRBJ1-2	CASSGPIWDGYTF	TGTGCCAGCAGTGGCCCCATTTGGGACGGCTACACCTTC
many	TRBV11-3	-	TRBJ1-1	CASSLGTGMNTEAFF	TGTGCCAGCAGCTTGGGAACGGGGATGAACACTGAAGCTTTCTTT
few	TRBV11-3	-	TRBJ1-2	CASSLVPAAAAGYTF	TGTGCCAGCAGCTTAGTGCCGGCGGCCGCGGCCGGCTACACCTTC
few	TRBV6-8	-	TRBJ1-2	CASTRAKDGYTF	TGTGCCAGCACACGGGCTAAAGATGGCTACACCTTC
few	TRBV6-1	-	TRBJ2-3	CASSEELSVLTDTQYF	TGTGCCAGCAGTGAAGAGCTAAGCGTCCTCACAGATACGCAGTATTTT
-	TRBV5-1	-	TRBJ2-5	CASSLSPVGSQETQYF	TGCGCCAGCAGCTTGTCGCCAGTGGGAAGTCAAGAGACCCAGTACTTC
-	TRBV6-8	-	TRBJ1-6	CAISGQNSPLHF	TGTGCCATCAGTGGCCAGAATTCACCCCTCCACTTT
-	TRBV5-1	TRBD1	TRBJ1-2	CASSQGVDRADYGYTF	TGCGCCAGCAGCCAGGGAGTGGACAGGGCTGACTATGGCTACACCTTC
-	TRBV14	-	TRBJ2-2	CASSPLGNTGELFF	TGTGCCAGCAGCCCCTTGGGCAACACCGGGGAGCTGTTTTTT
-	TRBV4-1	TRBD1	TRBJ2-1	CASSPGTGDEQFF	TGCGCCAGCAGCCCCGGGACAGGCGATGAGCAGTTCTTC
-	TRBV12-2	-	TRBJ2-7	CASRPPRRPSYEQYF	TGTGCAAGTCGCCCTCCCCGGCGGCCCTCCTACGAGCAGTACTTC
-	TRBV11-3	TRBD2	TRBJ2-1	CASSWGTSPANEQFF	TGTGCCAGCAGCTGGGGGACTAGCCCGGCCAATGAGCAGTTCTTC
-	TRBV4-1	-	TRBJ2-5	CASSHELETQYF	TGCGCCAGCAGCCATGAGTTAGAGACCCAGTACTTC
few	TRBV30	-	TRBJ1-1	CAWSVNLNTEAFF	TGTGCCTGGAGTGTCAACTTGAACACTGAAGCTTTCTTT
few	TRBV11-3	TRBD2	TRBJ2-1	CASSKSPWREGQQLQFF	TGTGCCAGCAGCAAATCCCCCTGGCGGGAGGGCCAACAATTGCAGTTCTTC
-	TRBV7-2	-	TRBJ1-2	CASSPRAGYGYTF	TGTGCCAGCAGCCCGCGCGCAGGGTATGGCTACACCTTC
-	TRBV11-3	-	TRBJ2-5	CASTPIRAVGETQYF	TGTGCCAGCACCCCAATTAGAGCAGTGGGAGAGACCCAGTACTTC
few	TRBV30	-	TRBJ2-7	CAWNRPGNEQYF	TGTGCCTGGAACCGACCGGGGAACGAGCAGTACTTC
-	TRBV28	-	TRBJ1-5	CASSLPGKSNQPQHF	TGTGCCAGCAGTTTACCGGGGAAGAGCAATCAGCCCCAGCATTTT
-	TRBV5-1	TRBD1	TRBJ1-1	CASSFGTGGKNTEAFF	TGCGCCAGCAGCTTTGGGACAGGGGGAAAGAACACTGAAGCTTTCTTT
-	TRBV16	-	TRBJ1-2	CASSQRQDWGTF	TGTGCCAGCAGCCAACGACAGGATTGGGGCACCTTC
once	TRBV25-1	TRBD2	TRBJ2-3	CASGGTSGSPSTDTQYF	TGTGCCAGTGGAGGGACTAGCGGGTCCCCTAGCACAGATACGCAGTATTTT
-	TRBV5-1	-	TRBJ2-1	CASSWGTRLGEQFF	TGCGCCAGCAGCTGGGGGACGCGCTTGGGTGAGCAGTTCTTC
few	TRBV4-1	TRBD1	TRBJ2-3	CASSNKAGGLDTQYF	TGCGCCAGCAGCAATAAGGCAGGGGGCTTGGATACGCAGTATTTT
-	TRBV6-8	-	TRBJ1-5	CASSDLARGVSNQPQHF	TGTGCCAGCAGTGACCTAGCCAGGGGTGTGAGCAATCAGCCCCAGCATTTT
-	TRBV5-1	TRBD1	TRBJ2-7	CASSSGQGTRNEQYF	TGCGCCAGCAGCTCGGGACAGGGGACGAGGAACGAGCAGTACTTC
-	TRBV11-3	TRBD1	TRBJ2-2	CASSLGQGAQTGELFF	TGTGCCAGCAGTTTAGGACAGGGGGCGCAAACCGGGGAGCTGTTTTTT